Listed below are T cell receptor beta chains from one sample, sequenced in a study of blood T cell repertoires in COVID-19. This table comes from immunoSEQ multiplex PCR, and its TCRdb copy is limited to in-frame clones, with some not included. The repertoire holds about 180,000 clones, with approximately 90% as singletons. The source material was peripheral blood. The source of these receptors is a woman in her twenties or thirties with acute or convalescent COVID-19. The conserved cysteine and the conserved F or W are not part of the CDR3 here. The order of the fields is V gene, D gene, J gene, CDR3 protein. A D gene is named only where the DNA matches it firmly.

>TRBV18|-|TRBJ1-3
ASSPASGNTIY
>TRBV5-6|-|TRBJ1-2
ASRAPRGSNYGYT
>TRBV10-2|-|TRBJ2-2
ASSEVGGLTGELF
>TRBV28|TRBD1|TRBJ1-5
ASATPVRGQPQH
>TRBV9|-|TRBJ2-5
ASSGAQLQETQY
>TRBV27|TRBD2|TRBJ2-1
ASSRGLANEQF
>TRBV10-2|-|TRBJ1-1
ASSDRSNTEAF
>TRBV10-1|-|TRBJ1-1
ASSESPRETEAF
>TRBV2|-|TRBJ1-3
ASTVEVGNTIY
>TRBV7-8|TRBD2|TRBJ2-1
ASSYRLAGHNEQF
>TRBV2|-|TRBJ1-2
ASTPGLYGYT
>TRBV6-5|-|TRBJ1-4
ASKETSIEKLF
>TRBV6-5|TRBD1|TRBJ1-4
ASSGWDSHEKLF
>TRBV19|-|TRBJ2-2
ASSIGERGGELF
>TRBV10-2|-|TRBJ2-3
ATLRGTDTQY
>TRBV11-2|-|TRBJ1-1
ASSLGQEVVHEAF
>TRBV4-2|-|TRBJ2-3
ASSQALSTDTQY
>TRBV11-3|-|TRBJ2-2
ASSLAPLSGELF
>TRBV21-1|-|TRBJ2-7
ASSKTQGAVTYEQY
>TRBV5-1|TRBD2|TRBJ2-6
ASGGGAVAGANVLT
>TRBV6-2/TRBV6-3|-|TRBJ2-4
ASSYGISGGNRNIQY
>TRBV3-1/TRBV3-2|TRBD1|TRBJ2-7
ASLPLGQGYEQY
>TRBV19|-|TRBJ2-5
ASSTGVGGTQY
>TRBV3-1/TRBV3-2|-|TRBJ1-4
ASSPGGGTNEKLF
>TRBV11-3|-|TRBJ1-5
ASSLELGQQPQH
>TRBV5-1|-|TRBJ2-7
ASSLAGTSLEQY
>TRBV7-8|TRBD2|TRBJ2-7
ASSLPLGTTYEQY
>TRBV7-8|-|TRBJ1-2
ASSILDSTIYGYT